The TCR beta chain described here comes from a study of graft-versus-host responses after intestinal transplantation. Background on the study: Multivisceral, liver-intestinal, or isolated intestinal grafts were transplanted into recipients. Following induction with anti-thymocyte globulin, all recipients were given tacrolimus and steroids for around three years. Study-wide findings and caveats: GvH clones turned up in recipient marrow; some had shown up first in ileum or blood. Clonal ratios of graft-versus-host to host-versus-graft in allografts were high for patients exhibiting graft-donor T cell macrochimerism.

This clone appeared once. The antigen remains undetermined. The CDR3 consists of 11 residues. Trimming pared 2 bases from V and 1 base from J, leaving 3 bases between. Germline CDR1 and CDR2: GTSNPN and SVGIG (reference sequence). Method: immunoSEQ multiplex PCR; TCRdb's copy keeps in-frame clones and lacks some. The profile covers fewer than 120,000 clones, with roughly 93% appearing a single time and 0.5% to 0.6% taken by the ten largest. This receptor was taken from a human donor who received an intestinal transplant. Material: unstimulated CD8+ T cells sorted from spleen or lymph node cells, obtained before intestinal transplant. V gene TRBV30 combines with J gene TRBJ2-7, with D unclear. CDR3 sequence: CAWSQSYEQYF. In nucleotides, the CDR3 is TGTGCCTGGAGTCAATCCTACGAGCAGTACTTC.